A selection of T cell receptor beta chains follows, all from one sample in a study of regulatory T cells in long-lasting Graves disease. In TCRdb, the multiplex PCR reads were re-called with MiXCR into one record per CDR3 protein. This table has roughly 420,000 distinct CDR3 sequences, around 13% appearing once. These same data were also listed under a study on T cells in Graves' hyperthyroidism and ophthalmopathy.

Sample: peripheral blood mononuclear cells (PBMCs), taken at new diagnosis, from a patient treated with antithyroid drugs. Source of these receptors: a woman between 45 and 65 years old with Graves disease. Both conserved end residues are part of each CDR3. D genes are given only for firm matches. Some rows have no size entry. The others give once, few or many, or a class for an expanded clone.

clone_size	d_call	j_call	v_call	cdr3_aa	cdr3_nt
many	TRBD2	TRBJ2-7	TRBV11-2	CASSLALAGVAEQYF	TGTGCCAGCAGCTTAGCCCTAGCGGGAGTGGCCGAGCAGTACTTC
few	-	TRBJ1-4	TRBV7-6	CASSLAGVDEKLFF	TGTGCCAGCAGCTTAGCAGGGGTGGATGAAAAACTGTTTTTT
many	-	TRBJ1-1	TRBV5-1	CASSLTRNTEAFF	TGTGCCAGCAGCTTAACCCGGAACACTGAAGCTTTCTTT
few	TRBD2	TRBJ2-1	TRBV3-1	CASSQDASGREQFF	TGTGCCAGCAGCCAAGATGCTAGCGGGAGGGAGCAGTTCTTC
few	-	TRBJ2-7	TRBV7-2	CASSTSVTEAYEQYF	TGTGCCAGCAGCACCTCGGTCACAGAAGCCTACGAGCAGTACTTC
many	-	TRBJ2-1	TRBV6-1	CATEMEGRSYNEQFF	TGTGCCACCGAAATGGAGGGCCGCTCCTACAATGAGCAGTTCTTC
few	-	TRBJ2-1	TRBV12-3/TRBV12-4	CASSLPTGSYNEQFF	TGTGCCAGCAGTTTGCCGACAGGATCCTACAATGAGCAGTTCTTC
-	TRBD1	TRBJ2-1	TRBV20-1	CSAPGTGFYNEQFF	TGCAGTGCTCCCGGGACAGGGTTTTACAATGAGCAGTTCTTC
few	-	TRBJ2-7	TRBV24-1	CATSDSGSSYEQYF	TGTGCCACCAGTGATAGTGGGAGCTCCTACGAGCAGTACTTC
-	TRBD2	TRBJ2-3	TRBV19	CASSILAGVAGTDTQYF	TGTGCCAGTAGTATTCTAGCGGGAGTTGCGGGCACAGATACGCAGTATTTT
-	-	TRBJ1-6	TRBV9	CASSLRGGGSPLHF	TGTGCCAGCAGCTTGAGGGGGGGTGGCTCACCCCTCCACTTT
many	TRBD2	TRBJ2-7	TRBV28	CASSFHLAGLTYEQYF	TGTGCCAGCAGTTTCCATCTAGCGGGCCTTACCTACGAGCAGTACTTC
many	-	TRBJ1-2	TRBV3-1	CASSLGTAGYTF	TGTGCCAGCAGCCTCGGGACCGCCGGCTACACCTTC
-	TRBD2	TRBJ2-2	TRBV19	CASSGGSINTGELFF	TGTGCCAGTAGTGGCGGGAGTATTAACACCGGGGAGCTGTTTTTT
many	TRBD1	TRBJ1-2	TRBV29-1	CSVVGQGATANYGYTF	TGCAGCGTTGTAGGCCAGGGGGCGACGGCTAACTATGGCTACACCTTC
many	TRBD2	TRBJ2-1	TRBV11-2	CASSEQLLAGVGVGQFF	TGTGCCAGCAGCGAGCAGCTACTAGCGGGAGTAGGTGTCGGGCAGTTCTTC
many	-	TRBJ2-7	TRBV28	CASSSLLAPQYEQYF	TGTGCCAGCAGTTCGCTCTTAGCCCCCCAGTACGAGCAGTACTTC
many	-	TRBJ1-6	TRBV30	CAWRAQEESPLHF	TGTGCCTGGAGGGCTCAGGAGGAATCACCCCTCCACTTT
-	-	TRBJ2-7	TRBV28	CASLGQATPYEQYF	TGTGCCAGTCTGGGGCAGGCCACCCCCTACGAGCAGTACTTC
few	TRBD1	TRBJ1-6	TRBV28	CASRSPGQGAWSPLHF	TGTGCCAGCAGATCCCCGGGACAGGGGGCATGGTCACCCCTCCACTTT
few	-	TRBJ2-7	TRBV20-1	CSAREGYGGRREQYF	TGCAGTGCTAGAGAGGGTTATGGGGGAAGACGTGAGCAGTACTTC
-	-	TRBJ2-1	TRBV6-4	CASKAGRVKSSYNEQFF	TGTGCCAGCAAAGCAGGCAGGGTCAAATCCTCCTACAATGAGCAGTTCTTC
-	TRBD1	TRBJ2-7	TRBV6-5	CASSYSLGRGYEQYF	TGTGCCAGCAGTTACTCGCTAGGCAGGGGGTACGAGCAGTACTTC
many	TRBD2	TRBJ2-1	TRBV5-1	CASSTTSGSSSYNEQFF	TGCGCCAGCAGTACTACTAGCGGGAGTTCCTCCTACAATGAGCAGTTCTTC
few	-	TRBJ1-1	TRBV2	CASNSEDENTEAFF	TGTGCCAGCAACTCTGAAGATGAGAACACTGAAGCTTTCTTT
many	TRBD2	TRBJ2-5	TRBV11-2	CASSAQTSGVGETQYF	TGTGCCAGCAGCGCACAGACTAGCGGGGTGGGAGAGACCCAGTACTTC
many	TRBD2	TRBJ2-7	TRBV2	CASSAPLAGLNEQYF	TGTGCCAGCAGTGCGCCACTAGCGGGATTAAACGAGCAGTACTTC